The 28 T cell receptor beta chains below all came from one sample that was sequenced in a study of a mutant IDH1 vaccine in newly diagnosed glioma (dated by TCRdb to about 2021). What the time point label conveys for this sample: baseline, week 1 (first vaccination visit). The treatment or condition label of this sample denotes: pre-vaccination baseline after standard-of-care therapy. Library generation was performed with the immunoSEQ multiplex PCR assay. Held by TCRdb, this immuneACCESS table contains in-frame sequences only and omits some clones. Under half of the omission traces to an unresolved V gene where checked; the cause of the rest is unknown. The table for this sample lists tens of thousands of clones; over 75% of them were counted only once. The ten largest account for roughly 19% of the sample. The sequences come from PBMCs, collected from a glioma patient treated with radiotherapy, temozolomide or both. Receptors originate from a young man with glioma.

The chain employs TRBV19 and TRBJ2-3; 11 bases are shared with TRBD2. The V and J ends lost 3 bases and 0 bases, in that order; junction bases with no gene match: 5. Germline V CDR1 and CDR2: LNHDA, SQIVND (reference sequence). The CDR3 contains 17 residues. The CDR3 nucleotides are TGTGCCAGTAGTATTCAAAGACTAGCGGGGAGCACAGATACGCAGTATTTT. This sequence encodes CASSIQRLAGSTDTQYF.

A few counts support this clone. The chain has TRBV30 and TRBJ1-1; a possible D gene is TRBD1 (5 bases). The CDR3 length is 13 residues. Per the germline V gene, CDR1 is GTSNPN and CDR2 is SVGIG (reference sequence). V lost 3 bases to trimming and J lost 1 base, with 9 bases between them. Here the CDR3 reads CAWRIGTNTEAFF. For the CDR3, the DNA is TGTGCCTGGAGGATCGGGACGAACACTGAAGCTTTCTTT.

The J gene is TRBJ2-7, the V gene TRBV27; TRBD2 aligns across 11 bases. CDR3 length equals 14 residues. Losses at the gene ends were 8 bases for V and 4 bases for J; bases not matched to a gene: 7. CDR1 and CDR2 from the germline V gene are MNHEY and SMNVEV (reference sequence). The CDR3 DNA reads TGTGCCAGCCGAACTAGCGGGGGAGGTTACGAGCAGTACTTC. This sequence encodes CASRTSGGGYEQYF.

In regard to this clone: The junction departs from germline at one end; a sequencing error may be responsible. V is TRBV5-4 and J is TRBJ2-7; 7 nucleotides agree with TRBD1. Germline V CDR1 and CDR2: SGHNT, YYREEE (reference sequence). The CDR3 spans 14 residues. The CDR3 loop reads CASSTRQGSNEQYF. CDR3 nucleotide sequence: TGTGCCAGCAGCACCAGACAGGGCTCCAACGAGCAGTACTTC.

V gene TRBV27 combines with J gene TRBJ2-7; D is perhaps TRBD1 (5 bases). The ends were cut back, 3 bases at V and 1 base at J, with 13 bases in the middle. The CDR3 loop spans 15 amino acids. In germline, CDR1 is MNHEY, CDR2 SMNVEV (reference sequence). In nucleotides, the CDR3 is TGTGCCAGCAGTTTTTGGTCAGGGAAATCCTACGAGCAGTACTTC. Translated: CASSFWSGKSYEQYF.

V gene TRBV6-1 combines with J gene TRBJ2-5, with D hard to call. The DNA matches TRBJ2-7 better at its end, which makes the J call doubtful. Germline V lookup: CDR1 MNHNS, CDR2 SASEGT. CDR3 length: 14 residues. CDR3 loop: CASSEVGSLDEQYF. For the CDR3, the DNA is TGTGCCAGCAGTGAGGTCGGGTCCCTCGACGAGCAGTACTTC.

This rearrangement joins TRBV2 to TRBJ2-7, with a possible D match to TRBD1 (6 bases). V shed 7 bases and J shed 6 bases, with 13 bases lying between them. CDR1 is SNHLY, CDR2 FYNNEI, per germline. CDR3 size: 12 residues. CDR3 in DNA: TGTGCCAGCATGCTGGGGGCTGGCGAGCAGTACTTC. Encoded protein: CASMLGAGEQYF.

The chain carries TRBV6-6 and TRBJ1-2, with 7 positions matching TRBD1. Germline CDR1 is MNHNY and CDR2 is SVGAGI (reference sequence). Trimming cost V 10 bases and J 7 bases; bases outside gene matches: 9. The CDR3 is 12 amino acids. This chain's CDR3 is CATREQGPGYTF. In DNA, the CDR3 is TGTGCCACTCGGGAACAGGGGCCTGGCTACACCTTC.

The V gene is TRBV2, the J gene TRBJ1-2; a possible D gene is TRBD1 (5 bases). V lost 7 bases and J 10 bases, leaving 19 bases between the germline ends. The germline CDR1 and CDR2 sequences are SNHLY and FYNNEI. The CDR3 is 13 amino acids. The CDR3 reads CASTIQRGTDYTF. DNA of the CDR3: TGTGCCAGCACCATTCAAAGGGGAACGGACTACACCTTC.

J is TRBJ1-5 and V is TRBV6-6; possibly TRBD1 for D (5 bases). V was trimmed by 7 bases and J by 10 bases, leaving 20 bases between them. Germline V gene lookup returns CDR1 MNHNY and CDR2 SVGAGI (reference sequence). The CDR3 is 14 residues long. In DNA form, the CDR3 reads TGTGCCAGCACCGAGCGGGGGGAGTTGGATCCCCAGCATTTT. Translation gives CASTERGELDPQHF.

CDR3 in DNA: TGTGCCTGGAGTAGGGCAGCCCTTTTAGGCACTGAAGCTTTCTTT. Amino acids: CAWSRAALLGTEAFF. This rearrangement joins TRBV30 to TRBJ1-1; D is unresolved. There are 15 residues in the CDR3. Germline CDR1 GTSNPN, CDR2 SVGIG (reference sequence). V gave up 2 bases and J gave up 4 bases, with 17 bases separating them.

The V gene is TRBV2, the J gene TRBJ1-2, with D unresolved. The CDR3 extends over 11 amino acids. Per the germline V gene, CDR1 is SNHLY and CDR2 is FYNNEI. Trimming shortened V by 6 bases and J by 7 bases, and 9 bases separated the two germline ends. CDR3 DNA: TGTGCCAGCAGCCCCGCGTCTGGCTACACCTTC. Protein: CASSPASGYTF.

The chain uses TRBV6-5 and TRBJ1-5; D unresolved. Trimming left V 5 bases short and J 9 bases short, with 14 bases between. The germline V gene encodes CDR1 MNHEY and CDR2 SVGAGI. The CDR3 has 13 amino acids. DNA of the CDR3: TGTGCCAGCAGTGACCGTTTCAAGGGGCCCCAGCATTTT. Translating gives CASSDRFKGPQHF.

The chain has TRBV7-8 and TRBJ2-3; either TRBD1 or TRBD2 may supply D (6 bases each). V was cut by 2 bases and J by 3 bases, with 15 bases left in between. Germline CDR1 and CDR2: SGHVS and FQNEAQ. This CDR3 has 16 amino acids. The CDR3 here is CASSLWGQGRTDTQYF. The CDR3 nucleotides are TGTGCCAGCAGCTTATGGGGCCAGGGGAGGACAGATACGCAGTATTTT.

The chain has TRBV5-5 and TRBJ2-2; 8 nucleotides line up with TRBD1. V shed 4 bases and J 3 bases; nucleotides not matched to a gene: 8. CDR3 length: 16 amino acids. Germline V CDR1 and CDR2: SGHKS, YYEKEE (reference sequence). CDR3 sequence (DNA): TGTGCCAGCAGCGCGACCCGGACAGGGCACACCGGGGAGCTGTTTTTT. This codes for CASSATRTGHTGELFF.

The V and J genes are TRBV6-5 and TRBJ1-5; D unresolved. CDR3 length: 15 residues. The germline gives CDR1 MNHEY, CDR2 SVGAGI. The V end was cut by 2 bases, the J end by 3 bases, with 11 bases between. CDR3 in DNA: TGTGCCAGCAGTTACAGTTGGGTTGCCAATCAGCCCCAGCATTTT. Translation: CASSYSWVANQPQHF.

The chain employs TRBV5-1 and TRBJ1-6; D is perhaps TRBD1 (6 bases). From germline, CDR1 is SGHRS and CDR2 YFSETQ. CDR3 length: 14 residues. V shed 1 base and J shed 9 bases, with 11 bases lying between them. In DNA, the CDR3 is TGCGCCAGCAGCTTGTGGGGGGCGGCTTCACCCCTCCACTTT. This translates into CASSLWGAASPLHF.

The gene calls are TRBV7-8 and TRBJ1-1; maybe TRBD1 (5 bases). The length of the CDR3 is 14 residues. With 5 bases removed from V and 4 bases from J, the gap between germline ends came to 14 bases. Germline V gene data show CDR1 as SGHVS and CDR2 as FQNEAQ. CDR3 region: CASSVDSLATEAFF. CDR3 DNA: TGTGCCAGCAGCGTAGACAGTCTAGCCACTGAAGCTTTCTTT.

This clone was counted a few times. The V and J genes are TRBV4-1 and TRBJ1-1; D unresolved. The length of the CDR3 is 12 residues. V lost 3 bases and J 4 bases, leaving 6 bases between the germline ends. The V gene's germline CDR1 is MGHRA and CDR2 YSYEKL. CDR3 DNA: TGCGCCAGCAGCCACCTCGGCACTGAAGCTTTCTTT. Residues: CASSHLGTEAFF.

The chain joins TRBV29-1 to TRBJ2-7; possibly TRBD1 for D (5 bases). V was clipped by 4 bases and J by 1 base, with 14 bases between them. Germline assignment: CDR1 SQVTM and CDR2 ANQGSEA. There are 14 residues in the CDR3. The CDR3 sequence is CSVVMGLVSYEQYF. DNA for the CDR3: TGCAGCGTTGTTATGGGGCTTGTATCCTACGAGCAGTACTTC.

This chain's CDR3 is CASSFQRGSAANEKLFF. The CDR3 DNA sequence: TGTGCCAGCTCCTTTCAGAGGGGGTCCGCAGCTAATGAAAAACTGTTTTTT. This chain connects TRBV18 to TRBJ1-4; D perhaps matches TRBD1 (6 bases). The V end was cut by 6 bases, the J end by 3 bases, with 20 bases between. CDR1 and CDR2 from the germline V gene are KGHSH and LQKENI. The CDR3 runs to 17 residues.

V and J are TRBV9 and TRBJ2-7; 7 bases map to TRBD1. This CDR3 has 16 residues. Per the germline V gene, CDR1 is SGDLS and CDR2 is YYNGEE. Trimming cost V 4 bases and J 0 bases; bases outside gene matches: 10. DNA for the CDR3: TGTGCCAGCAGCCCCCGGGACAGCTCCGACTCCTACGAGCAGTACTTC. It translates to CASSPRDSSDSYEQYF.

CDR3 in amino acids: CASVGTGGHGEQYF. CDR3 nucleotides: TGTGCCAGCGTCGGGACAGGAGGTCACGGCGAGCAGTACTTC. This chain links TRBV6-5 with TRBJ2-7; 8 positions match TRBD1. The V and J ends lost 8 bases and 6 bases, in that order; junction bases with no gene match: 12. Germline V gene sequence: CDR1 MNHEY, CDR2 SVGAGI. The CDR3 is 14 residues long.

This clone showed up just once. The J gene is TRBJ2-3, the V gene TRBV6-1; weak D call: TRBD1 (5 bases). Germline assignment: CDR1 MNHNS and CDR2 SASEGT. This CDR3 region has 13 residues. V lost 1 base to trimming and J lost 4 bases, with 6 bases between them. The CDR3 sequence: CASSEGGADTQYF. The CDR3 DNA sequence: TGTGCCAGCAGTGAAGGGGGCGCAGATACGCAGTATTTT.

The V gene is TRBV5-5, the J gene TRBJ1-2; D not certain. Germline values: CDR1 SGHKS, CDR2 YYEKEE (reference sequence). This CDR3 region has 16 residues. V lost 3 bases and J lost 4, with 19 bases in between. DNA of the CDR3: TGTGCCAGCAGCTCCCAGCCGGACGGATCGGGCTATGGCTACACCTTC. Translated: CASSSQPDGSGYGYTF.

J is TRBJ1-4 and V is TRBV2; D not certain. Germline V gene lookup returns CDR1 SNHLY and CDR2 FYNNEI. The CDR3 is made up of 15 amino acids. The germline V and J ends were trimmed by 8 bases and 0 bases, with 13 bases remaining between them. CDR3 sequence reads: CASRPALATNEKLFF. The CDR3 DNA follows: TGTGCCAGCCGACCGGCACTAGCAACTAATGAAAAACTGTTTTTT.

The chain has TRBV19 and TRBJ2-2; the match to TRBD1 covers 7 bases. The CDR3 consists of 15 residues. Germline V gene data show CDR1 as LNHDA and CDR2 as SQIVND (reference sequence). The V segment lost 5 bases and the J segment 4 bases; nucleotides outside the gene matches: 7. This CDR3 is CASSPRQGGTGELFF. The CDR3 bases are TGTGCCAGTAGTCCGCGACAGGGTGGCACCGGGGAGCTGTTTTTT.

The chain carries TRBV28 and TRBJ2-7; 11 bases match TRBD2. In germline, CDR1 is MDHEN, CDR2 SYDVKM. The CDR3 contains 19 residues. The ends lost 4 bases at V and 4 bases at J; junction bases unmatched: 18. The CDR3 DNA reads TGTGCCAGCAGTTCGATCCGCTCCCCCCGGGGACTAGCGGTGTACGAGCAGTACTTC. Translation: CASSSIRSPRGLAVYEQYF. Together with reference TRBV28 and TRBJ2-7, the CDR3 gives the full variable domain: DVKVTQSSRYLVKRTGEKVFLECVQDMDHENMFWYRQDPGLGLRLIYFSYDVKMKEKGDIPEGYSVSREKKERFSLILESASTNQTSMYLCASSSIRSPRGLAVYEQYFGPGTRLTVT.